The 27 T cell receptor beta chains below all came from one sample that was sequenced in a study of shared clonotypes between healthy human individuals. Profiled with immunoSEQ multiplex PCR; TCRdb holds only in-frame clones, not every one. This table holds 2 million to 2.5 million clones, under 95% found once. Sequenced material: naive CD4+ T cells from PBMCs. The subset: CD45RA+ positively selected. The receptors were gathered from a man aged 18 to 35 in good health. Some clones in this sample may be carry-over from other donors' samples.

V usage is TRBV2 and J usage is TRBJ2-1, with 9 bases fitting TRBD2. Per the germline V gene, CDR1 is SNHLY and CDR2 is FYNNEI. The ends lost 5 bases at V and 6 bases at J; junction bases unmatched: 5. CDR3 size: 14 residues. The chain's CDR3 is CASSKAGGGNEQFF. As DNA, the CDR3 is TGTGCCAGCAGTAAGGCGGGAGGGGGCAATGAGCAGTTCTTC.

The gene calls are TRBV6-5 and TRBJ1-5, with unresolved D. V was clipped by 6 bases and J by 5 bases, with 14 bases between them. This CDR3 is built from 14 residues. The germline V gene encodes CDR1 MNHEY and CDR2 SVGAGI. The CDR3 here is CASRSTRYDQPQHF. The CDR3 DNA reads as TGTGCCAGCAGAAGTACAAGGTACGATCAGCCCCAGCATTTT.

The V gene is TRBV5-5, the J gene TRBJ2-7; D might be TRBD1 (6 bases). Germline CDR1 is SGHKS and CDR2 is YYEKEE (reference sequence). There are 14 residues in the CDR3. The V end lost 6 bases, the J end lost 2 bases, and 15 bases lay between the germline ends. The CDR3, as DNA: TGTGCCAGCATGGCAAGGGACACCACCTACGAGCAGTACTTC. Translated: CASMARDTTYEQYF.

The chain uses TRBV7-9 and TRBJ2-5; 7 nucleotides agree with TRBD1. Trimming took 1 base from V and 5 from J; bases not matched to a gene: 4. This CDR3 has 14 residues. Looked up from germline, CDR1 is SEHNR and CDR2 is FQNEAQ (reference sequence). CDR3 sequence: CASSLGGGRETQYF. The CDR3 region has the DNA TGTGCCAGCAGCTTAGGAGGGGGCCGGGAGACCCAGTACTTC.

This clone was recorded a few times. The rearrangement links TRBV11-2 to TRBJ2-1; no firm D call. Per germline, CDR1 SGHAT and CDR2 FQNNGV. The CDR3 is 15 residues long. With 0 bases removed from V and 6 bases from J, the gap between germline ends came to 12 bases. CDR3 nucleotide sequence: TGTGCCAGCAGCTTAGATCTCGGCGCTACCAATGAGCAGTTCTTC. It is translated as CASSLDLGATNEQFF.

The chain joins TRBV7-6 to TRBJ2-7, with D perhaps matching TRBD1 (6 bases). Per germline, CDR1 SGHVS and CDR2 FNYEAQ. V gave up 4 bases and J gave up 6 bases, with 13 bases separating them. This CDR3 region has 13 residues. CDR3: CASSSLQGSEQYF. The CDR3 DNA reads TGTGCCAGCAGCTCCCTACAGGGTAGCGAGCAGTACTTC. Looking up the rest from reference TRBV7-6 and TRBJ2-7 gives the full variable domain: GAGVSQSPRYKVTKRGQDVALRCDPISGHVSLYWYRQALGQGPEFLTYFNYEAQQDKSGLPNDRFSAERPEGSISTLTIQRTEQRDSAMYRCASSSLQGSEQYFGPGTRLTVT.

The chain is built from TRBV2 and TRBJ2-2, with D possibly being TRBD1 (5 bases). This CDR3 region has 14 residues. With 5 bases removed from V and 6 bases from J, the gap between germline ends came to 13 bases. Germline-derived CDR1 and CDR2 are SNHLY and FYNNEI. The CDR3 coding sequence is TGTGCCAGCAGTTTTGGGGCGTCCGCCGGGGAGCTGTTTTTT. As protein: CASSFGASAGELFF.

With respect to this clone: Other nucleotide sequences from this sample produce the same CDR3. The rearrangement links TRBV19 to TRBJ1-1; weak D call: TRBD1 (5 bases). V lost 3 bases to trimming and J lost 3 bases, with 11 bases between them. The germline V gene has CDR1 LNHDA and CDR2 SQIVND (reference sequence). The CDR3 consists of 14 residues. CDR3 loop: CASSIRGSDTEAFF. CDR3 bases: TGTGCCAGTAGTATTCGGGGGAGCGACACTGAAGCTTTCTTT. The variable domain in full, completed from reference TRBV19 and TRBJ1-1, reads DGGITQSPKYLFRKEGQNVTLSCEQNLNHDAMYWYRQDPGQGLRLIYYSQIVNDFQKGDIAEGYSVSREKKESFPLTVTSAQKNPTAFYLCASSIRGSDTEAFFGQGTRLTVV.

Points on this clone: The junction departs from germline at one end; a sequencing error may be responsible. The chain carries TRBV6-1 and TRBJ1-5; possible D gene TRBD1, 5 bases. CDR3 length equals 16 residues. Germline CDR1 is MNHNS and CDR2 is SASEGT. CDR3 DNA sequence: TGTGCCAGCAGGGAAGAAGGCCACAGGTGGGGTCAGCCCCAGCATTTT. It codes for CASREEGHRWGQPQHF.

J is TRBJ2-4 and V is TRBV14; D is undetermined. Trimming left V 3 bases short and J 4 bases short, with 4 bases between. The CDR3 runs 12 residues. Per germline, CDR1 SGHDN and CDR2 FVKESK. The CDR3 loop reads CASSQYKNIQYF. The DNA of the CDR3 is TGTGCCAGCAGCCAGTATAAAAACATTCAGTACTTC.

The genes are TRBV5-4 and TRBJ2-1; 9 bases align to TRBD1. The germline V gene encodes CDR1 SGHNT and CDR2 YYREEE (reference sequence). V shed 4 bases and J 8 bases; nucleotides not matched to a gene: 16. The CDR3 runs 17 residues. In DNA form, the CDR3 reads TGTGCCAGCAGCCGACCCGCCCGGGACAGGGCTTTCGATGAGCAGTTCTTC. It encodes CASSRPARDRAFDEQFF.

This clone occurred once. The chain joins TRBV15 to TRBJ2-1; the D gene is possibly TRBD1 (6 bases). The CDR3 is 18 residues long. Germline lookup yields CDR1 LNHNV and CDR2 YYDKDF (reference sequence). Trimming removed 0 bases from V and 0 bases from J, with 15 bases in between. This CDR3 reads CATSRDTPTGSSYNEQFF. CDR3 DNA: TGTGCCACCAGCAGAGATACCCCAACAGGGAGCTCCTACAATGAGCAGTTCTTC.

The gene calls are TRBV5-1 and TRBJ1-3, with D unclear. This CDR3 spans 15 amino acids. V was clipped by 0 bases and J by 2 bases, with 9 bases between them. Per germline, CDR1 SGHRS and CDR2 YFSETQ. Here the CDR3 reads CASSLGGLAGNTIYF. The CDR3 bases are TGCGCCAGCAGCTTGGGGGGTCTGGCTGGAAACACCATATATTTT.

The chain uses TRBV28 and TRBJ2-1; D may be TRBD2 (7 bases). V lost 0 bases and J 6 bases, leaving 12 bases between the germline ends. Germline V lookup: CDR1 MDHEN, CDR2 SYDVKM. This CDR3 region has 15 residues. The CDR3 sequence is CASSLWGGRANEQFF. The CDR3 DNA sequence: TGTGCCAGCAGTTTATGGGGGGGGCGCGCCAATGAGCAGTTCTTC.

The chain joins TRBV28 to TRBJ2-1; no definite D call. CDR3 length: 13 residues. Germline lookup yields CDR1 MDHEN and CDR2 SYDVKM. CDR3 in DNA: TGTGCTATTAACTCTAACGACTACAATGAGCAGTTCTTC. Translated, it gives CAINSNDYNEQFF.

The rearrangement links TRBV28 to TRBJ2-1; 7 nucleotides agree with TRBD2. This CDR3 has 17 amino acids. The junction had 8 bases not matched to a gene; V was cut back by 3 bases and J by 0 bases. The germline gives CDR1 MDHEN, CDR2 SYDVKM. In DNA form, the CDR3 reads TGTGCCAGCAGTTTCCGGCTAGCGGCGAGCTCCTACAATGAGCAGTTCTTC. It encodes CASSFRLAASSYNEQFF.

The sample holds a few counts of this clone. Its ends do not fully match the called genes, so a read error is possible. The chain links TRBV19 to TRBJ1-1; D remains unclear. The CDR3 contains 9 residues. Germline V gene data show CDR1 as LNHDA and CDR2 as SQIVND (reference sequence). The CDR3 reads CASSVPRTF. The CDR3 DNA reads TGTGCCAGTAGTGTTCCCCGAACTTTT.

This clone was recorded once. This sample also contains other DNA sequences that code for the same CDR3. J is TRBJ2-7 and V is TRBV7-2; 9 bases match TRBD1. The CDR3 length is 14 residues. After removal of 5 bases from V and 6 bases from J, the junction contained 8 bases not matched to a gene. CDR1 is SGHTA, CDR2 FQGNSA, per germline. CDR3 sequence reads: CASSPPGQGSEQYF. CDR3 nucleotide sequence: TGTGCCAGCAGCCCTCCGGGACAGGGCTCCGAGCAGTACTTC.

The chain couples TRBV5-1 to TRBJ2-1, with D perhaps matching TRBD1 (5 bases). Germline V lookup: CDR1 SGHRS, CDR2 YFSETQ. The CDR3 is 17 residues long. The ends were cut back, 0 bases at V and 0 bases at J, with 13 bases in the middle. Here the CDR3 reads CASSLEAGPASYNEQFF. The CDR3 bases are TGCGCCAGCAGCTTGGAGGCAGGGCCCGCCTCCTACAATGAGCAGTTCTTC. The whole variable domain, remainder taken from reference TRBV5-1 and TRBJ2-1, is KAGVTQTPRYLIKTRGQQVTLSCSPISGHRSVSWYQQTPGQGLQFLFEYFSETQRNKGNFPGRFSGRQFSNSRSEMNVSTLELGDSALYLCASSLEAGPASYNEQFFGPGTRLTVL.

The CDR3 loop is CASSSARDRLSSGNTIYF. In DNA, the CDR3 is TGTGCCAGCAGCTCAGCCCGCGACAGGCTAAGCTCTGGAAACACCATATATTTT. The chain links TRBV5-4 to TRBJ1-3; a weak D match, TRBD1 (6 bases). Germline V gene lookup returns CDR1 SGHNT and CDR2 YYREEE (reference sequence). The CDR3 is 18 residues long. The germline V and J ends were trimmed by 3 bases and 0 bases, with 19 bases remaining between them.

The chain has TRBV28 and TRBJ1-1; D is perhaps TRBD1 (6 bases). The V end lost 1 base, the J end lost 10 bases, and 13 bases lay between the germline ends. This CDR3 region has 13 residues. Germline CDR1 and CDR2: MDHEN and SYDVKM. Here the CDR3 reads CASSLLGRGGAFF. In DNA form, the CDR3 reads TGTGCCAGCAGTTTATTGGGCAGGGGCGGAGCTTTCTTT.

Only one count was recorded for this clone. The V call is TRBV4-3, the J call TRBJ2-2; D gene uncertain. Trimming left V 0 bases short and J 4 bases short, with 6 bases between. CDR3 size: 14 residues. Germline CDR1 reads LGHNA; CDR2 reads YSLEER. CDR3 sequence: CASSQDTTTGELFF. Here the CDR3 DNA reads TGCGCCAGCAGCCAAGATACTACCACCGGGGAGCTGTTTTTT.

The chain recombines TRBV5-1 with TRBJ1-1; tentatively, D is TRBD1 (6 bases). The V gene lost 0 bases and the J gene lost 3 bases, with 18 bases spanning the gap. The CDR3 has 17 amino acids. Germline-derived CDR1 and CDR2 are SGHRS and YFSETQ. The CDR3 loop is CASSLGRGAAHHTEAFF. In DNA, the CDR3 is TGCGCCAGCAGCTTGGGCAGGGGCGCGGCGCATCACACTGAAGCTTTCTTT.

The DNA for the CDR3 is TGTGCCAGCAGCTTTTCGGGACAAAACTATGGCTACACCTTC. The encoded protein is CASSFSGQNYGYTF. The chain combines TRBV5-5 with TRBJ1-2, with D possibly being TRBD1 (6 bases). Trimming left V 2 bases short and J 2 bases short, with 10 bases between. This CDR3 region has 14 residues. Germline values: CDR1 SGHKS, CDR2 YYEKEE (reference sequence).

V and J are TRBV19 and TRBJ2-3; tentative D call: TRBD1 (6 bases). CDR3 length: 15 amino acids. V lost 8 bases and J 1 base, leaving 16 bases between the germline ends. The germline gives CDR1 LNHDA, CDR2 SQIVND (reference sequence). CDR3 loop: CASSNRGRGTDTQYF. The CDR3 nucleotides are TGTGCCAGTTCCAATAGGGGGAGAGGCACAGATACGCAGTATTTT. The variable domain in full, completed from reference TRBV19 and TRBJ2-3, reads DGGITQSPKYLFRKEGQNVTLSCEQNLNHDAMYWYRQDPGQGLRLIYYSQIVNDFQKGDIAEGYSVSREKKESFPLTVTSAQKNPTAFYLCASSNRGRGTDTQYFGPGTRLTVL.

J is TRBJ2-1 and V is TRBV7-3, with 8 bases aligning to TRBD1. Trimming cost V 5 bases and J 8 bases; bases outside gene matches: 11. From germline, CDR1 is SGHTA and CDR2 FQGTGA. There are 15 residues in the CDR3. CDR3 DNA: TGTGCCAGCAGCCTCTATCCAGGGGGCTTGTATGAGCAGTTCTTC. Protein product: CASSLYPGGLYEQFF.

CDR3 nucleotides: TGCGCCAGCAGCCAAGTTAGGGGGACAGGGGATTTCTACGAGCAGTACTTC. Translating it yields CASSQVRGTGDFYEQYF. This chain joins TRBV4-1 and TRBJ2-7; the match to TRBD1 covers 10 bases. The CDR3 length is 17 residues. Trimming removed 1 base from V and 3 bases from J; junction bases left unmatched: 9. Germline V gives CDR1 MGHRA, CDR2 YSYEKL.